This T cell receptor beta chain was sequenced for a study of cytomegalovirus exposure and HLA in healthy donors. Broader study findings: Later on, an analysis found that several of the most significant clusters appeared to be linked to common viral pathogens, which included parvovirus B19.

Donors consisted of healthy bone marrow donors. Primers: 60 Vbeta forward and 13 Jbeta reverse. The data were produced by immunoSEQ multiplex PCR, yet TCRdb's version contains in-frame clones alone and is incomplete. This sample has a few hundred thousand clones, with 80% to 90% found just once. Comments on this clone: Its antigen is unidentified.

The CDR3 consists of 17 residues. With 3 bases removed from V and 0 bases from J, the gap between germline ends came to 15 bases. CDR1 is SGHVS and CDR2 is FNYEAQ in the germline V gene. This chain links TRBV7-6 with TRBJ1-3; possible D gene TRBD1, 5 bases. Sequencing input: PBMCs. This TCR was sampled from a man in his thirties or forties in good health and CMV-seronegative. CDR3 sequence: CASSFGAHSSSGNTIYF. The DNA for the CDR3 is TGTGCCAGCAGCTTTGGGGCGCACTCGAGCTCTGGAAACACCATATATTTT.